The present T cell receptor (beta chain) was sequenced within a study of blood T cells in healthy people across ages. The CDR3 has 13 residues. CDR1 is MNHNY and CDR2 is SVGAGI in the germline V gene (reference sequence). Trimming removed 4 bases at V and 7 bases at J, with 13 bases between. Study findings and constraints: Long-lived donors exceeded aged donors in naive CD4+ cells and diversity. Donor CMV infection status was unknown, possibly confounding age-related changes in expanded clonotypes. Samples with more naive T cells showed higher observed beta diversity.

PCR was performed a second time for roughly 6 to 12 cycles using a sample-barcoded 5' primer and a J-beta primer mix. Samples each returned at least 2.5 million CDR3-containing paired-end reads. TCRdb called the 5' RACE reads again in MiXCR, with one record for every CDR3 protein. The sample comprises 450,000 to 700,000 distinct CDR3 sequences, roughly a quarter of which are singletons, and around a sixth rests with the top ten. This clonotype was counted between two and nine times. Its specificity is not known. The receptor comes from a woman in her seventies in good health. The sequenced material came from blood. J is TRBJ1-2 and V is TRBV6-6; TRBD1 is a possible D gene (5 bases). Written as DNA, the CDR3 is TGTGCCAGCAGTTTCCGGACCGGGGCTGGCTACACCTTC. Translating it yields CASSFRTGAGYTF.